This TCR beta chain came from a study of CD8 T cells in ankylosing spondylitis. Whole-study results and caveats: A motif of fewer than ten highly homologous TCR beta variants was seen as apparently characteristic of ankylosing spondylitis blood. The authors reported significant enrichment of disease-linked clones in matched ankylosing spondylitis synovial fluid.

In TCRdb, the 5' RACE reads were re-called with MiXCR into one record per CDR3 protein. The sample has about 540,000 distinct CDR3 sequences, roughly 12% seen once. Concerning this clonotype itself: Its target is unknown.

The specimen sequenced was blood, either unsorted or a sorted T cell fraction (not recorded which). The receptor was derived from a male donor with ankylosing spondylitis.

CDR3 sequence (DNA): TGTGCCAGCAGCGAAACAGGGTACACTGAAGCTTTCTTT. Translation gives CASSETGYTEAFF. V usage is TRBV2 and J usage is TRBJ1-1; perhaps TRBD1 as D (6 bases). The germline gives CDR1 SNHLY, CDR2 FYNNEI. The CDR3 is 13 amino acids. V lost 6 bases, J lost 3 bases, and 11 bases lay in between.